The present T cell receptor beta chain was sequenced within a study of neurological immune-mediated disorders. This clonotype was counted ten times or more. Its specificity is unknown. By 5'RACE with 10-nucleotide random UMIs, the cDNA was made. Every sequencing run returned over 190 million TCR-beta sequences, which were derived from 15-18 subjects. TCRdb recomputed calls from the 5' RACE reads with MiXCR, one row per CDR3 protein. This table has 20,000 to 30,000 distinct CDR3 sequences, about 13% appearing once. This CDR3 is 14 amino acids long. The germline gives CDR1 SGDLS, CDR2 YYNGEE. Trimming removed 0 bases at V and 4 bases at J, with 9 bases between. Study results and limitations: HTLV-1-associated myelopathy had the most TCR clonal expansion, while multiple sclerosis had the least, a level that fell below healthy controls.

Time point specified: technical triplicate 1. Use was made of under 1.2 million CD4+ or CD8+ T cells in sorted libraries. The sequence derives from a female donor with HTLV-1-associated myelopathy (HAM/TSP). J is TRBJ2-3 and V is TRBV9; D gene uncertain. Material for sequencing was CD4+ T cells from blood. CDR3 sequence: CASSVALSSDTQYF. In DNA, the CDR3 is TGTGCCAGCAGCGTAGCTCTGTCCTCAGATACGCAGTATTTT.